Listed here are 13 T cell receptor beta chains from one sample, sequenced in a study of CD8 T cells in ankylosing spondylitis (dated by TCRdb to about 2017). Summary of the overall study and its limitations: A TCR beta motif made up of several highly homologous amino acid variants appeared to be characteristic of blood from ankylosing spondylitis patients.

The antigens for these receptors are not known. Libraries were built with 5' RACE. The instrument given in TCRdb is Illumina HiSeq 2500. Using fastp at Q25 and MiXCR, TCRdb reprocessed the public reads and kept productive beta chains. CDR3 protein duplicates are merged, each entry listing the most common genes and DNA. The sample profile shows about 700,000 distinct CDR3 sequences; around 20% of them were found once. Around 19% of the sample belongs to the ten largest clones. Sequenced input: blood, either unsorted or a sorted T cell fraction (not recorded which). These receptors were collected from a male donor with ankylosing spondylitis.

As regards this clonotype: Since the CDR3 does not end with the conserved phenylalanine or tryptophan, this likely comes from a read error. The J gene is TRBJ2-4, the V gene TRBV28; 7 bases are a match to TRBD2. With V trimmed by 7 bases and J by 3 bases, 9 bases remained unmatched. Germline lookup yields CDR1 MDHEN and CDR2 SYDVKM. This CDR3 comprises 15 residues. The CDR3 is CASIGTTDYKNIQYI. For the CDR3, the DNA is TGTGCCAGCATCGGGACTACCGACTACAAAAACATTCAGTACATC.

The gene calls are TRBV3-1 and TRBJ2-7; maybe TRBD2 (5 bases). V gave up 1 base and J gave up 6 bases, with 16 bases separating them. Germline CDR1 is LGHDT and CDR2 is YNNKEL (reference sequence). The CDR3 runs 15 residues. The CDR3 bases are TGTGCCAGCAGCCAAGGACCGACTCGGGATGGCGAGCAGTACTTC. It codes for CASSQGPTRDGEQYF.

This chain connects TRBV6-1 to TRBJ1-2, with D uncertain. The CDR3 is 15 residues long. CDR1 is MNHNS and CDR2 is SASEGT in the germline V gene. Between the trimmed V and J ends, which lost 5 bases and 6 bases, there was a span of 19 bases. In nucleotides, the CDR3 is TGTGCCAGCAGTCCGTCTTCGTCGTCTGGGGATGGCTACACCTTC. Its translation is CASSPSSSSGDGYTF.

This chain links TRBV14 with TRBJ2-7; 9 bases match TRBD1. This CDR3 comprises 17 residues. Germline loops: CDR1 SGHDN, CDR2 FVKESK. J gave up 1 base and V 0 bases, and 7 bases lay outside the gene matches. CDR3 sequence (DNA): TGTGCCAGCAGCCAAGAATTCCGACAGGGGGGTTCCTACGAGCAGTACTTC. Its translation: CASSQEFRQGGSYEQYF.

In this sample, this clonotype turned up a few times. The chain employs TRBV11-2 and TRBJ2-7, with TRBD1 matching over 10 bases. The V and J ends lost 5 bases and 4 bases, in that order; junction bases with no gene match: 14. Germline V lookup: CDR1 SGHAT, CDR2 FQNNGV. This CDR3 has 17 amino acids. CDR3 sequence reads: CASSRNAGQGTGYEQYF. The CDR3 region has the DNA TGTGCCAGCAGCCGTAATGCGGGACAGGGGACGGGATACGAGCAGTACTTC.

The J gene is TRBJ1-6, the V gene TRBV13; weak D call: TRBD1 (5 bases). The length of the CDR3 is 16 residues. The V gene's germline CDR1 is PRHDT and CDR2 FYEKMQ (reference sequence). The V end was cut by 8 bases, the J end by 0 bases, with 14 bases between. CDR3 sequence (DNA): TGTGCCAGCGCCCCATGGGACTACTCCTATAATTCACCCCTCCACTTT. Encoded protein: CASAPWDYSYNSPLHF.

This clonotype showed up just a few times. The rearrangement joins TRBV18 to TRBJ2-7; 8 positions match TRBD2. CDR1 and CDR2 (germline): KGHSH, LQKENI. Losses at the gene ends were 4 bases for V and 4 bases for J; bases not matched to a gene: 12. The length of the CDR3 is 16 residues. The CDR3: CASSLSGSLLLYEQYF. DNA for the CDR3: TGTGCCAGCTCACTAAGCGGGAGTCTCTTGTTGTACGAGCAGTACTTC.

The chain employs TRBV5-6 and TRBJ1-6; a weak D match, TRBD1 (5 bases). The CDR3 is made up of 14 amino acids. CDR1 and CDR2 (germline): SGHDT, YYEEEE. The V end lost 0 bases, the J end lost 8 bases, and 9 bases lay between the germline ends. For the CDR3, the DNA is TGTGCCAGCAGCTTGGGGGGCACGCATTCACCCCTCCACTTT. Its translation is CASSLGGTHSPLHF.

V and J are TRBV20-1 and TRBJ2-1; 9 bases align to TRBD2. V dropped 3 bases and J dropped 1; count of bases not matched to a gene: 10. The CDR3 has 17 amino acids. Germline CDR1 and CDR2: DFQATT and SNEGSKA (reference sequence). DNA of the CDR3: TGCAGTGCTAGCCCCGGCGCGGGAGGGCCTTCCTACAATGAGCAGTTCTTC. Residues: CSASPGAGGPSYNEQFF.

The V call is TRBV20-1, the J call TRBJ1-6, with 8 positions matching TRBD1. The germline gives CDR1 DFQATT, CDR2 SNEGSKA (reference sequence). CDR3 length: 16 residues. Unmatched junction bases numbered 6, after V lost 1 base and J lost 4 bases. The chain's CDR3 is CSARVSGTGYNSPLHF. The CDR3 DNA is TGCAGTGCTAGAGTATCCGGGACAGGATATAATTCACCCCTCCACTTT.

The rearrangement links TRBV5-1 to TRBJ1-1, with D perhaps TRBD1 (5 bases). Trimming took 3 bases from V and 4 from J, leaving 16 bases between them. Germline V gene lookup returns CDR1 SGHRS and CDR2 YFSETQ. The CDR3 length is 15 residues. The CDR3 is CASSSGRPGGTEAFF. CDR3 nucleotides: TGCGCCAGCAGCTCTGGACGCCCTGGGGGCACTGAAGCTTTCTTT.

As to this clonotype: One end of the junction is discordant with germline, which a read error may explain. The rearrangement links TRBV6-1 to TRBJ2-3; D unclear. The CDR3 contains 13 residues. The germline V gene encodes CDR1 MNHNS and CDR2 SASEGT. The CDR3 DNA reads TGTGCCAACAGTCCCCCAGGCACAGATACGCAGTATTTT. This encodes CANSPPGTDTQYF.

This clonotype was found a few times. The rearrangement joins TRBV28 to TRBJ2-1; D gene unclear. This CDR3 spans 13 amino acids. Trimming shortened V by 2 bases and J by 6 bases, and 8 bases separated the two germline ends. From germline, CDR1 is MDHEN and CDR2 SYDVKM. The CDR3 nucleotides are TGTGCCAGCAGTTTACCCGAGACCAATGAGCAGTTCTTC. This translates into CASSLPETNEQFF.